The clone carrying this T cell receptor (beta chain) is a singleton in its sample. The data were taken from a study of blood T cell repertoires in COVID-19. The wider study: Sites across the United States, Italy and Spain contributed samples from acute and convalescent COVID-19. T cells, B-cell-depleted T cells, or PBMCs supplied cDNA or gDNA.

This CDR3 comprises 16 residues. Sequencing used immunoSEQ multiplex PCR; TCRdb keeps in-frame clones, though not all of them. The repertoire has about 56,000 clones, 89% of them found once; the top ten carry 20%. The TCR sequence derives from a human donor in a cohort sampled during active COVID-19. The gene calls are TRBV21-1 and TRBJ1-5; the table's D call, TRBD1, was not checked against the DNA. TRBV21-1 is a known pseudogene. The sequenced material came from peripheral blood. The CDR3 is CASSNPADRGNQPQHF. Written as DNA, the CDR3 is TGTGCCAGCAGCAACCCGGCCGACAGGGGCAATCAGCCCCAGCATTTT.